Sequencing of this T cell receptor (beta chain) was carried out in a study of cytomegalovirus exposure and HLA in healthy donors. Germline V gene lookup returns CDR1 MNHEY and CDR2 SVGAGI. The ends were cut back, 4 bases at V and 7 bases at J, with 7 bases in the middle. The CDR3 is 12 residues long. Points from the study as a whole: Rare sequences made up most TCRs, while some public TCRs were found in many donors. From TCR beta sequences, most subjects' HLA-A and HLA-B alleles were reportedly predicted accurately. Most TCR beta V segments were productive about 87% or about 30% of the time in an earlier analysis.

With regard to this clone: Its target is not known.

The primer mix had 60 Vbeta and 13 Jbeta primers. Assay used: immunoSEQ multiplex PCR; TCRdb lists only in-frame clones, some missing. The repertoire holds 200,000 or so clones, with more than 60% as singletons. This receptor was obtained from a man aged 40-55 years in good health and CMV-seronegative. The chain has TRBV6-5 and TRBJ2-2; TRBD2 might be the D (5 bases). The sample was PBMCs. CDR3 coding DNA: TGTGCCAGCAGTTTAGGGAGCGGGGAGCTGTTTTTT. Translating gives CASSLGSGELFF.